The TCR beta chain described here comes from a study of cytomegalovirus exposure and HLA in healthy donors. The table lists this clone with a count of one. What it binds is unknown. The ends were cut back, 0 bases at V and 2 bases at J, with 9 bases in the middle. The CDR3 extends over 15 amino acids. Germline V CDR1 and CDR2: SGHRS, YFSETQ. Points from the study as a whole: First-cohort TCR clusters tended to co-occur in the approximately 110 validation repertoires, a later analysis found. Cytomegalovirus-associated TCR beta chains were listed, numbering around 150.

Clones were sequenced by immunoSEQ multiplex PCR, and TCRdb holds only the in-frame ones, with some missing. The sample comprises under 250,000 clones, around 86% of which are singletons, and roughly 2% rests with the top ten. This TCR was recovered from a woman aged 18-29 years in good health and CMV-seropositive. Material for sequencing was PBMCs. V gene TRBV5-1 combines with J gene TRBJ2-1; D not resolved. The CDR3 nucleotides read TGCGCCAGCAGCTTGGCGTCGGGTGCCTACAATGAGCAGTTCTTC. Its protein is CASSLASGAYNEQFF.